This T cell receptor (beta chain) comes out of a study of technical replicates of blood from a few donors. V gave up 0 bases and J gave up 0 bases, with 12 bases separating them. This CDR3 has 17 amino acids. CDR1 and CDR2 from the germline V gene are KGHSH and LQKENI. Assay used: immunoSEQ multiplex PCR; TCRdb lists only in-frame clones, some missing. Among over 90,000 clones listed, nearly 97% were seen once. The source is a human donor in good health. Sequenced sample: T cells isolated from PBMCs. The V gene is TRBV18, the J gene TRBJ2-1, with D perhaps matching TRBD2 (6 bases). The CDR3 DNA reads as TGTGCCAGCTCACCACCGGGACTGTCGAGCTCCTACAATGAGCAGTTCTTC. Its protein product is CASSPPGLSSSYNEQFF.